This T cell receptor (beta chain) comes out of a study of neurological immune-mediated disorders. This clonotype was detected many times. CD4+ or CD8+ T cells, about a million per library, were used for sorted libraries. The CDR3 sequence is 13 residues long. Germline V gene data show CDR1 as SQVTM and CDR2 as ANQGSEA. V was trimmed by 8 bases and J by 1 base, leaving 12 bases between them. One entry per CDR3 protein results from TCRdb running MiXCR on the 5' RACE reads. This sample has around 40,000 distinct CDR3 sequences; around 7% occur once, and the top ten carry 5.7%. This sequence originates from a man aged 45-65 years in good health. The chain recombines TRBV29-1 with TRBJ2-1, with D possibly TRBD1 on 6 matching bases. Sequenced material: CD4+ T cells from blood. CDR3 sequence: CSTADSSYNEQFF. CDR3 nucleotides: TGCAGCACGGCGGACAGTTCCTACAATGAGCAGTTCTTC.